This TCR beta chain was sequenced during a study of blood T cell repertoires in COVID-19. Study-wide context: From T cells, B-cell-depleted T cells, or PBMCs came the material, which was cDNA or gDNA.

How the authors handled the data: From reference gene primer amplification, estimates of nucleated cell counts were derived. Method: immunoSEQ multiplex PCR; TCRdb's copy keeps in-frame clones and lacks some. V, J and clone size derive from that table, while D and trimming were established from the DNA sequence. The data contain roughly 250,000 clones, 75% to 95% of them singletons. This CDR3 region has 18 residues. CDR1 and CDR2 (germline): SNHLY, FYNNEI. The junction had 14 bases not matched to a gene; V was cut back by 4 bases and J by 6 bases. V gene TRBV2 combines with J gene TRBJ2-2, with 10 bases aligning to TRBD2. Sequencing was done on a sample of PBMCs or T cells enriched from blood (not recorded which). The clonotype comes from a woman under 30 who had recovered from COVID-19. The CDR3 bases are TGTGCCAGCAGTGTGAGCCAGGCGAGCGGGAGGGCGGCCGGGGAGCTGTTTTTT. Its protein is CASSVSQASGRAAGELFF.